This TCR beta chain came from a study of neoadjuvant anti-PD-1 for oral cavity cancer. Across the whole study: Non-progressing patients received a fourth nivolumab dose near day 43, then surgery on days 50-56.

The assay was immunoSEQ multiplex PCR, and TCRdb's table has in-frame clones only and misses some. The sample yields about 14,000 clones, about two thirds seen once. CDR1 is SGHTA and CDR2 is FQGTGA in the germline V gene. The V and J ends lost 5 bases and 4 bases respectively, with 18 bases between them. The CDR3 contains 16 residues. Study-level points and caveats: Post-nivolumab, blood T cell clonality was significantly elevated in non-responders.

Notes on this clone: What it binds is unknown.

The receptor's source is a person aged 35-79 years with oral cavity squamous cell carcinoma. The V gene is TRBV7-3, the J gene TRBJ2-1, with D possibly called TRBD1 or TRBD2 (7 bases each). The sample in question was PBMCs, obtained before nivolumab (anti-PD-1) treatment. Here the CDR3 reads CASSLGGTDGYNEQFF. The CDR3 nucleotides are TGTGCCAGCAGCCTGGGGGGGACAGACGGTTACAATGAGCAGTTCTTC.